A selection of T cell receptor beta chains follows, all from one sample in a study of blood T cell repertoires in COVID-19. Method: immunoSEQ multiplex PCR; TCRdb's copy keeps in-frame clones and lacks some. The repertoire holds 150,000 to 200,000 clones, with 89% as singletons. Sequences were obtained from PBMCs or T cells enriched from blood (not recorded which). These receptors originate from a woman aged 18-29 years who had recovered from COVID-19. CDR3s include the opening cysteine and the closing phenylalanine or tryptophan. The order of the fields is D gene, clone size, J gene, V gene, CDR3 protein, CDR3 DNA. D genes are given only for firm matches. Not all rows give a size; the values are once, few, many and, for expanded clones, a class.

D: .; size: .; J: TRBJ2-7; V: TRBV5-1; CDR3: CASSFGYEQYF; DNA: TGCGCCAGCAGCTTCGGTTACGAGCAGTACTTC
D: .; size: .; J: TRBJ2-7; V: TRBV5-1; CDR3: CASSRGWGIAYEQYF; DNA: TGCGCCAGCAGCAGGGGTTGGGGTATCGCCTACGAGCAGTACTTC
D: .; size: .; J: TRBJ2-7; V: TRBV29-1; CDR3: CSVARVEHEQYF; DNA: TGCAGCGTTGCCAGGGTCGAGCACGAGCAGTACTTC
D: .; size: .; J: TRBJ2-6; V: TRBV9; CDR3: CASSPDNAWGANVLTF; DNA: TGTGCCAGCAGCCCTGACAATGCCTGGGGGGCCAACGTCCTGACTTTC
D: .; size: once; J: TRBJ2-4; V: TRBV6-5; CDR3: CASNRGAGDKNIQYF; DNA: TGTGCCAGCAACAGGGGGGCGGGGGACAAAAACATTCAGTACTTC
D: .; size: .; J: TRBJ1-4; V: TRBV28; CDR3: CASSWSRANEKLFF; DNA: TGTGCCAGCAGTTGGTCCAGGGCTAATGAAAAACTGTTTTTT
D: TRBD1; size: .; J: TRBJ2-1; V: TRBV7-2; CDR3: CASSPTTGGSSYNEQFF; DNA: TGTGCCAGCAGCCCTACTACAGGGGGTAGCTCCTACAATGAGCAGTTCTTC
D: TRBD2; size: .; J: TRBJ2-3; V: TRBV7-6; CDR3: CASSPRTSGSGNTQYF; DNA: TGTGCCAGCAGCCCCCGGACTAGCGGGAGCGGAAATACGCAGTATTTT
D: .; size: .; J: TRBJ2-5; V: TRBV7-3; CDR3: CASSSLSWYGETQYF; DNA: TGTGCCAGCAGCTCCCTTTCATGGTACGGGGAGACCCAGTACTTC
D: .; size: .; J: TRBJ2-5; V: TRBV19; CDR3: CASRGQETQYF; DNA: TGTGCCAGTCGAGGCCAAGAGACCCAGTACTTC
D: .; size: few; J: TRBJ2-7; V: TRBV2; CDR3: CASSFPRDEQYF; DNA: TGTGCCAGCAGTTTTCCTCGAGACGAGCAGTACTTC
D: .; size: .; J: TRBJ2-1; V: TRBV6-5; CDR3: CATNFLFQEQFF; DNA: TGTGCCACCAATTTCCTGTTTCAGGAGCAGTTCTTC
D: TRBD1; size: .; J: TRBJ1-5; V: TRBV6-1; CDR3: CASSETGTGSRGAQHF; DNA: TGTGCCAGCAGTGAAACAGGGACAGGCAGCCGAGGGGCCCAGCATTTT
D: .; size: .; J: TRBJ1-2; V: TRBV20-1; CDR3: CSASWRDGYTF; DNA: TGCAGTGCTAGCTGGAGGGATGGCTACACCTTC
D: TRBD2; size: .; J: TRBJ2-2; V: TRBV28; CDR3: CASKILPAGSGELFF; DNA: TGTGCCAGCAAAATTCTCCCAGCGGGATCCGGGGAGCTGTTTTTT
D: TRBD1; size: .; J: TRBJ2-6; V: TRBV5-4; CDR3: CASFPGQGFRSGANVLTF; DNA: TGTGCCAGCTTCCCGGGACAGGGGTTTCGCTCTGGGGCCAACGTCCTGACTTTC
D: .; size: .; J: TRBJ1-1; V: TRBV6-6; CDR3: CASSPHPTGLNTEAFF; DNA: TGTGCCAGCAGTCCACACCCGACAGGACTGAACACTGAAGCTTTCTTT
D: TRBD2; size: .; J: TRBJ2-7; V: TRBV4-2; CDR3: CASSPLSGSQGEQYF; DNA: TGTGCCAGCAGCCCCCTGAGCGGGAGCCAAGGCGAGCAGTACTTC
D: .; size: .; J: TRBJ2-6; V: TRBV18; CDR3: CATPRTGSGANVLTF; DNA: TGTGCCACCCCCCGTACAGGCTCTGGGGCCAACGTCCTGACTTTC
D: .; size: .; J: TRBJ1-4; V: TRBV27; CDR3: CASSPRGATNEKLFF; DNA: TGTGCCAGCAGTCCCCGGGGGGCAACTAATGAAAAACTGTTTTTT
D: .; size: .; J: TRBJ2-1; V: TRBV4-3; CDR3: CASSQSGREPYNEQFF; DNA: TGCGCCAGCAGCCAAAGCGGGCGAGAGCCCTACAATGAGCAGTTCTTC
D: .; size: .; J: TRBJ2-1; V: TRBV7-6; CDR3: CASSLGGDGYNEQFF; DNA: TGTGCCAGCAGTCTCGGGGGAGACGGGTACAATGAGCAGTTCTTC
D: TRBD2; size: .; J: TRBJ2-1; V: TRBV9; CDR3: CASSASGLAGGPWADEQFF; DNA: TGTGCCAGCAGCGCCTCGGGACTCGCGGGAGGGCCATGGGCGGATGAGCAGTTCTTC
D: TRBD1; size: once; J: TRBJ1-1; V: TRBV5-1; CDR3: CASRKGQVNTEAFF; DNA: TGCGCCAGCAGGAAGGGACAGGTCAACACTGAAGCTTTCTTT
D: .; size: few; J: TRBJ1-3; V: TRBV3-1/TRBV3-2; CDR3: CASSQEGGINTIYF; DNA: TGTGCCAGCAGCCAAGAGGGGGGTATCAACACCATATATTTT
D: .; size: .; J: TRBJ1-1; V: TRBV5-1; CDR3: CASSSDRLNTEAFF; DNA: TGCGCCAGCAGCTCCGACAGGCTGAACACTGAAGCTTTCTTT
D: .; size: once; J: TRBJ2-7; V: TRBV7-9; CDR3: CASSSGVLYGEQYF; DNA: TGTGCCAGCAGCTCCGGGGTCCTCTACGGGGAGCAGTACTTC
D: TRBD2; size: .; J: TRBJ2-5; V: TRBV28; CDR3: CASGFTSGSRFRQETQYF; DNA: TGTGCCAGCGGCTTTACTAGCGGGAGTAGGTTTCGACAAGAGACCCAGTACTTC
D: TRBD1; size: .; J: TRBJ1-2; V: TRBV5-1; CDR3: CASSPQGALDYGYTF; DNA: TGCGCCAGCAGCCCACAGGGGGCGCTTGACTATGGCTACACCTTC
D: .; size: once; J: TRBJ2-1; V: TRBV27; CDR3: CASSTSDPGGNNEQFF; DNA: TGTGCCAGCAGCACCTCAGACCCAGGGGGGAACAATGAGCAGTTCTTC
D: .; size: .; J: TRBJ2-1; V: TRBV19; CDR3: CASSMSGVVIVNEQFF; DNA: TGTGCCAGTAGTATGTCAGGGGTAGTTATCGTAAATGAGCAGTTCTTC
D: .; size: .; J: TRBJ2-5; V: TRBV7-9; CDR3: CASSFRTGGGYGETQYF; DNA: TGTGCCAGCAGCTTTCGGACTGGAGGTGGCTATGGGGAGACCCAGTACTTC
D: TRBD1; size: .; J: TRBJ1-5; V: TRBV7-2; CDR3: CASSSRQGEGQPQHF; DNA: TGTGCCAGCAGCTCTCGACAGGGGGAGGGCCAGCCCCAGCATTTT
D: TRBD2; size: .; J: TRBJ2-2; V: TRBV6-2/TRBV6-3; CDR3: CASSYSPVRELRGGELFF; DNA: TGTGCCAGCAGTTATTCCCCGGTGCGGGAGCTTCGGGGCGGGGAGCTGTTTTTT
D: .; size: .; J: TRBJ2-7; V: TRBV7-9; CDR3: CASSLSGVYYEQYF; DNA: TGTGCCAGCAGCTTATCAGGGGTATACTACGAGCAGTACTTC
D: TRBD1; size: .; J: TRBJ2-7; V: TRBV5-8; CDR3: CASRPGTAPYEQYF; DNA: TGTGCCAGCAGACCCGGGACAGCCCCCTACGAGCAGTACTTC
D: .; size: .; J: TRBJ2-7; V: TRBV28; CDR3: CASSWGDRVTYEQYF; DNA: TGTGCCAGCAGTTGGGGGGACAGAGTAACTTACGAGCAGTACTTC
D: TRBD2; size: once; J: TRBJ2-7; V: TRBV4-1; CDR3: CASSLEIAGVSYEQYF; DNA: TGCGCCAGCAGCCTTGAGATAGCGGGAGTTTCCTACGAGCAGTACTTC